This T cell receptor beta chain stems from a study of T cells after yellow fever vaccination. General observations from the study: By day 5 rather than day 15, the secondary response had peaked, though it was weaker. Reappearance after the booster was seen for most primary-vaccination clones, at 96% CD4 and 75% to 90% CD8. The CD4 and CD8 compartments had a small share of their clonotypes in common.

Generation of TCR cDNA used 5'RACE template switching (which added a universal primer site and UMIs). TCRdb analysed the 5' RACE reads with MiXCR anew, one entry per CDR3 protein. The repertoire includes some 340,000 distinct CDR3 sequences, approximately 4% of them detected once, and approximately 25% sits in the top ten. The CDR3 is made up of 14 amino acids. V lost 6 bases and J lost 4, with 15 bases in between. This clonotype was seen more than once but under ten times. Its target is unknown. The chain recombines TRBV12-3 or TRBV12-4 with TRBJ1-2, with D perhaps TRBD1 (5 bases). The receptor comes from a young man who received the YFV17D yellow fever vaccine. The sequencing here drew on PBMCs, taken 5 days after the yellow fever booster vaccination. The CDR3 DNA sequence: TGTGCCAGCAGCCCGTGGCGGGGGGGCTATGGCTACACCTTC. Its protein product is CASSPWRGGYGYTF.